The text below deals with one TCR beta chain. Other nucleotide sequences in the sample specify the same CDR3. The germline V and J ends were trimmed by 6 bases and 4 bases, with 3 bases remaining between them. Germline-derived CDR1 and CDR2 are MDHEN and SYDVKM. The CDR3 is made up of 10 amino acids. Repertoires were generated with immunoSEQ multiplex PCR, while TCRdb's copy carries only in-frame clones and drops some. The data hold about 140,000 clones, with around 90% observed a single time. These data belong to a study of T cell responses to AZD1222 COVID-19 vaccine. This chain connects TRBV28 to TRBJ1-2; D call uncertain. Sequencing used peripheral blood, obtained on day 0 of AZD1222 vaccination. The clonotype was recovered from an adult in good health. CDR3 DNA sequence: TGTGCCAGCAGCCGCTATGGCTACACCTTC. Amino acids: CASSRYGYTF.